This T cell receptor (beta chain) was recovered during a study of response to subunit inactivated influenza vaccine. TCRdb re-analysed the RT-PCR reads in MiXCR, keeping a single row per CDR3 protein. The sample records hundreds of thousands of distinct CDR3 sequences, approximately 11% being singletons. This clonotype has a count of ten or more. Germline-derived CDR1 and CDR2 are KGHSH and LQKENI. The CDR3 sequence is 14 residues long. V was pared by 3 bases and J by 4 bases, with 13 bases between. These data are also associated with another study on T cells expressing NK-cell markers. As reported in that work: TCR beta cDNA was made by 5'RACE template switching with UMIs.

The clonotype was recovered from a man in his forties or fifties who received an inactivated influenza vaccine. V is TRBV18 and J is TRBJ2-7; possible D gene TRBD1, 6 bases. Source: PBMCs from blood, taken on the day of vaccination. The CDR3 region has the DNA TGTGCCAGCTCACCGCGTCAGGGGAGTTACGAGCAGTACTTC. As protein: CASSPRQGSYEQYF.